The T cell receptor (beta chain) under discussion was sequenced for a study of OX40 agonist ivuxolimab in advanced cancers. In the study overall: Dose-escalation patients' cancers were hepatocellular carcinoma, melanoma, renal cell or head and neck cancer.

The germline CDR1 and CDR2 sequences are LGHNA and YNFKEQ. Between the trimmed V and J ends, which lost 4 bases and 2 bases, there was a span of 21 bases. The CDR3 runs 18 residues. Sequencing used immunoSEQ multiplex PCR; TCRdb keeps in-frame clones, though not all of them. The sample has approximately 78,000 clones, around 89% seen once; the top ten hold roughly 1%. This specimen consisted of CD4+ or CD8+ T cells sorted from blood, obtained in a trial of the OX40 agonist ivuxolimab. The chain joins TRBV4-2 to TRBJ1-3; possible D gene TRBD1, 5 bases. The sequence was collected from an adult with an advanced solid tumor such as melanoma, head and neck, liver or kidney cancer. The CDR3 DNA reads TGTGCCAGCAGCCCAGGGCGCCCGGTTCGCGAGACTGGAAACACCATATATTTT. It translates to CASSPGRPVRETGNTIYF.